This T cell receptor beta chain was captured by sequencing in a study of cytomegalovirus exposure and HLA in healthy donors. Regarding the study as a whole: Many donors shared some public TCRs, even though most TCR sequences were rare. When presence/absence was analysed, sequencing depth was taken to be roughly uniform across donors. It was 164 TCR beta chains that were listed as cytomegalovirus-associated. TRBV6-2, TRBV6-3 and some other V segments were excluded as indistinguishable.

Of note for this clone: The antigen remains unidentified.

The PCR had 60 Vbeta and 13 Jbeta primers. This table comes from immunoSEQ multiplex PCR, and its TCRdb copy is limited to in-frame clones, with some not included. The data show 150,000 to 200,000 clones, 79% seen once. Trimming removed 8 bases at V and 1 base at J, with 11 bases between. The V gene's germline CDR1 is MNHEY and CDR2 SMNVEV (reference sequence). The length of the CDR3 is 14 residues. The TCR sequence derives from a girl aged 10 to 17 in good health and CMV-seropositive. Input material: PBMCs. V gene TRBV27 combines with J gene TRBJ2-2; a weak D match, TRBD2 (5 bases). This CDR3 reads CASGGRLNTGELFF. The CDR3 nucleotides read TGTGCCAGCGGCGGGCGCCTGAACACCGGGGAGCTGTTTTTT.